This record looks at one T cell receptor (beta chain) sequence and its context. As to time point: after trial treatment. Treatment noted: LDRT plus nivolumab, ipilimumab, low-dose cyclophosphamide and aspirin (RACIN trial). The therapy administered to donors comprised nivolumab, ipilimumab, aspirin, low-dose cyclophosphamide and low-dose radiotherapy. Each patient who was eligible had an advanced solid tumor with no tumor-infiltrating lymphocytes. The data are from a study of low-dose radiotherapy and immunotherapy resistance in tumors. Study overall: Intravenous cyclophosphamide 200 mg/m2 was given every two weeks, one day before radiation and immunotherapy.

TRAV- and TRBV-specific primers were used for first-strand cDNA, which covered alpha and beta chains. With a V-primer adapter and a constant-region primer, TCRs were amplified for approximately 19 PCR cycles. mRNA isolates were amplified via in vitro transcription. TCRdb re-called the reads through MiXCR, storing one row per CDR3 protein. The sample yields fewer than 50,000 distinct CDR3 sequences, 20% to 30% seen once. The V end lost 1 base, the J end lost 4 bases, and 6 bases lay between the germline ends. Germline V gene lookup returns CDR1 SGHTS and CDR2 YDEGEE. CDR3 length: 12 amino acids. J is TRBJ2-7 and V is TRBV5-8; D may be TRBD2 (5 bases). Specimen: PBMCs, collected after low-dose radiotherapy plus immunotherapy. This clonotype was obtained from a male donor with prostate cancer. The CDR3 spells CASSLRGYEQYF. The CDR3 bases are TGTGCCAGCAGCTTGCGGGGTTACGAGCAGTACTTC.